Listed below are T cell receptor beta chains from one sample, sequenced in a study of blood T cell repertoires in COVID-19. Only in-frame clones appear in the TCRdb table, and some are missing; sequencing was by immunoSEQ multiplex PCR. The sample consists of some 270,000 clones, 85% to 90% of them appearing once. Sequencing was carried out using PBMCs or T cells enriched from blood (not recorded which). The origin of the receptors is a woman aged 60-75 years who had recovered from COVID-19. CDR3s include the opening cysteine and the closing phenylalanine or tryptophan. The order of the fields is J gene, V gene, CDR3 protein.

j_gene: TRBJ2-6; v_gene: TRBV3-1/TRBV3-2; CDR3aa: CASSQAGREGSGANVLTF
j_gene: TRBJ2-3; v_gene: TRBV12-3/TRBV12-4; CDR3aa: CASGRGDFTQYF
j_gene: TRBJ1-1; v_gene: TRBV5-1; CDR3aa: CASSLAVLNTEAFF
j_gene: TRBJ2-3; v_gene: TRBV7-3; CDR3aa: CASSLTSVGTDTQYF
j_gene: TRBJ2-5; v_gene: TRBV6-5; CDR3aa: CASSRKTGARETQYF
j_gene: TRBJ2-4; v_gene: TRBV7-9; CDR3aa: CASSSRGLIKNIQYF
j_gene: TRBJ1-2; v_gene: TRBV5-1; CDR3aa: CASSPTGERGYTF
j_gene: TRBJ1-2; v_gene: TRBV30; CDR3aa: CAWSNGEGPNYGYTF
j_gene: TRBJ2-7; v_gene: TRBV11-2; CDR3aa: CASSLATGSYEQYF
j_gene: TRBJ2-7; v_gene: TRBV5-1; CDR3aa: CASSLRGSPYEQYF
j_gene: TRBJ1-2; v_gene: TRBV2; CDR3aa: CAIPGTGGTDYGYTF
j_gene: TRBJ2-7; v_gene: TRBV7-2; CDR3aa: CASSLGPSYEQYF
j_gene: TRBJ2-7; v_gene: TRBV5-1; CDR3aa: CASSVNTGGVRDEQYF
j_gene: TRBJ2-2; v_gene: TRBV5-1; CDR3aa: CASSRMDRDTGELFF
j_gene: TRBJ1-1; v_gene: TRBV5-1; CDR3aa: CASSLDEGKNTEAFF
j_gene: TRBJ2-1; v_gene: TRBV19; CDR3aa: CASNREGQSVQFF
j_gene: TRBJ2-2; v_gene: TRBV7-9; CDR3aa: CASSPPGQGAGELFF
j_gene: TRBJ2-5; v_gene: TRBV4-1; CDR3aa: CASSQDTQPGNQETQYF
j_gene: TRBJ2-5; v_gene: TRBV7-3; CDR3aa: CASSLPGLKDSTETQYF
j_gene: TRBJ1-1; v_gene: TRBV27; CDR3aa: CASSLQGRPEAFF
j_gene: TRBJ1-2; v_gene: TRBV5-1; CDR3aa: CASSSQGNYGYTF
j_gene: TRBJ1-5; v_gene: TRBV18; CDR3aa: CASSPDSNQPQHF
j_gene: TRBJ2-1; v_gene: TRBV14; CDR3aa: CASSQDQLAGGTRQFF
j_gene: TRBJ1-5; v_gene: TRBV28; CDR3aa: CASRTPGYSNQPQHF
j_gene: TRBJ1-5; v_gene: TRBV11-3; CDR3aa: CASSLNMTGDSNQPQHF
j_gene: TRBJ2-5; v_gene: TRBV2; CDR3aa: CATGGRSQETQYF
j_gene: TRBJ2-3; v_gene: TRBV12-3/TRBV12-4; CDR3aa: CASRPQGARKYF
j_gene: TRBJ1-1; v_gene: TRBV28; CDR3aa: CASSLQGGTEAFF
j_gene: TRBJ2-5; v_gene: TRBV10-3; CDR3aa: CAISESTWRGEQETQYF
j_gene: TRBJ1-3; v_gene: TRBV7-8; CDR3aa: CASSSGRGPYSGNTIYF
j_gene: TRBJ2-3; v_gene: TRBV7-8; CDR3aa: CASSLAAGGNTDTQYF
j_gene: TRBJ1-1; v_gene: TRBV7-9; CDR3aa: CASSLGIEVANTEAFF
j_gene: TRBJ2-1; v_gene: TRBV24-1; CDR3aa: CATDGQNYNEQFF
j_gene: TRBJ1-5; v_gene: TRBV10-1; CDR3aa: CASSESWMQGREPQHF
j_gene: TRBJ1-1; v_gene: TRBV2; CDR3aa: CASGWQTEFEAFF
j_gene: TRBJ2-7; v_gene: TRBV28; CDR3aa: CASSLNPSGLAGAEQYF
j_gene: TRBJ1-6; v_gene: TRBV5-1; CDR3aa: CASSLWPQGSPLHF
j_gene: TRBJ1-3; v_gene: TRBV15; CDR3aa: CATSRAGTGPNSGNTIYF
j_gene: TRBJ1-3; v_gene: TRBV9; CDR3aa: CASSVPRTGSGNTIYF
j_gene: TRBJ2-3; v_gene: TRBV28; CDR3aa: CASSPALRTQYF